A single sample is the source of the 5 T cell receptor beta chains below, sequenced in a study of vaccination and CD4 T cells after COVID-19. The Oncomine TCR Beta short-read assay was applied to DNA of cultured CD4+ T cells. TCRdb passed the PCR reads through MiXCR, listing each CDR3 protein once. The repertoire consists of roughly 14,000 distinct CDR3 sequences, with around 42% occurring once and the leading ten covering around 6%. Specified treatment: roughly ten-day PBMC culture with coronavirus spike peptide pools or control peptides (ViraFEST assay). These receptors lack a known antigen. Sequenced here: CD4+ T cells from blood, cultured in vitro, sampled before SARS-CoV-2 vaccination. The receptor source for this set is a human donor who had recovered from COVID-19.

The CDR3 DNA reads as TGTGCCAGCAGTCTCGTCGCGGCCGGACTAGCGGGAGTAGAGACCCAGTACTTC. It translates to CASSLVAAGLAGVETQYF. The rearrangement uses TRBV7-2 and TRBJ2-5; 13 bases are a match to TRBD2. Germline CDR1 SGHTA, CDR2 FQGNSA. V lost 6 bases to trimming and J lost 4 bases; unmatched junction nucleotides: 14. CDR3 length: 18 residues.

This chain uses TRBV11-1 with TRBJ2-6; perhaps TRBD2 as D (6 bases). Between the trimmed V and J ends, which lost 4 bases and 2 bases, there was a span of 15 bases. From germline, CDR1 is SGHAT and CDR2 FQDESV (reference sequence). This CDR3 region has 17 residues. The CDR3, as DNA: TGTGCCAGCAGCTCACCGCGCGGGGATCCTGGGGCCAACGTCCTGACTTTC. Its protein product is CASSSPRGDPGANVLTF.

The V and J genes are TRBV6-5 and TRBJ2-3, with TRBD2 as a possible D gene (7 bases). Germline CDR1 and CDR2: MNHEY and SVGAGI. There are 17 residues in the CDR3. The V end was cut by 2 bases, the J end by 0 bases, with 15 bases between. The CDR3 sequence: CASSYGGLADSTDTQYF. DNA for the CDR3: TGTGCCAGCAGTTACGGGGGGCTAGCGGACAGCACAGATACGCAGTATTTT.

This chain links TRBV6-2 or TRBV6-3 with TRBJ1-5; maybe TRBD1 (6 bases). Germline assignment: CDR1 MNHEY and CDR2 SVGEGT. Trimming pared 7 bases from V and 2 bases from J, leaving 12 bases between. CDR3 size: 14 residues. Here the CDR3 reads CASKRGGGNQPQHF. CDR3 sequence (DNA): TGTGCCAGCAAGAGGGGGGGGGGCAATCAGCCCCAGCATTTT.

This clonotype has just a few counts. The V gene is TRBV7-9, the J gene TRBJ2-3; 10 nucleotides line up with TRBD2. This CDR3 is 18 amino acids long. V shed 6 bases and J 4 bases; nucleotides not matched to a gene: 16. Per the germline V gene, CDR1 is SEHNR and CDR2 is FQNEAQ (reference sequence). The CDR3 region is CASSLPPRLAGVADTQYF. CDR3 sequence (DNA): TGTGCCAGCAGTTTGCCTCCCCGGCTAGCGGGAGTCGCAGATACGCAGTATTTT. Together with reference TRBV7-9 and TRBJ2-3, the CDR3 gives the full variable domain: DTGVSQNPRHKITKRGQNVTFRCDPISEHNRLYWYRQTLGQGPEFLTYFQNEAQLEKSRLLSDRFSAERPKGSFSTLEIQRTEQGDSAMYLCASSLPPRLAGVADTQYFGPGTRLTVL.